This T cell receptor beta chain was identified in a study of early stage breast cancer tumors. The overall study: ER+/PR+/HER2- status applied to about 70% of the 16 invasive breast tumors. Study-level results: Most shared enriched TCRB sequences were commonly generated ones.

Of note for this clone: Its target is not known.

Trimming took 2 bases from V and 0 from J, leaving 11 bases between them. Germline V gene sequence: CDR1 KGHSH, CDR2 LQKENI. The CDR3 is 15 amino acids. Each sample had two DNA replicates, roughly 0.48 ug blood or 1.5 ug tissue. Profiling relied on immunoSEQ multiplex PCR, and the TCRdb table lists in-frame clones only, not all of them. The sample lists 7,000 to 9,500 clones; approximately 80% were seen once. Sufficient DNA from normal breast often required 100-300 mg tissue. Material for sequencing was normal breast tissue next to the tumor. The rearrangement uses TRBV18 and TRBJ2-7; D is ambiguous. The sequence was obtained from a person between 55 and 70 years old with breast cancer. Here the CDR3 DNA reads TGTGCCAGCTCACCAGGTAACCCCGACTCCTACGAGCAGTACTTC. This sequence encodes CASSPGNPDSYEQYF.